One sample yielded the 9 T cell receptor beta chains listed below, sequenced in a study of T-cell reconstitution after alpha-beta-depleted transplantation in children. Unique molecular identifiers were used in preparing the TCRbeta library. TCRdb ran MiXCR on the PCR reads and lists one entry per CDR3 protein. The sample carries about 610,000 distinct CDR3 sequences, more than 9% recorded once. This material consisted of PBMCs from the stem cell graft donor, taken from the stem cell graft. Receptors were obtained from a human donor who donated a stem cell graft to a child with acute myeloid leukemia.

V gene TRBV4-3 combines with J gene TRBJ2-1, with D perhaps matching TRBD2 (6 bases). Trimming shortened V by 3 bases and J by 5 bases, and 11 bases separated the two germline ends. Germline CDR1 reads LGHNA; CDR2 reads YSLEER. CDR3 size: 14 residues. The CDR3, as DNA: TGCGCCAGCAGCCATCCCGGGAGAAACAATGAGCAGTTCTTC. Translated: CASSHPGRNNEQFF.

The CDR3 here is CASSRRPLSGANVLTF. DNA for the CDR3: TGTGCCAGCAGCCGACGTCCCCTCTCTGGGGCCAACGTCCTGACTTTC. This sequence joins TRBV6-1 and TRBJ2-6; D is ambiguous. Trimming pared 6 bases from V and 0 bases from J, leaving 12 bases between. Germline V gene sequence: CDR1 MNHNS, CDR2 SASEGT. The CDR3 runs 16 residues.

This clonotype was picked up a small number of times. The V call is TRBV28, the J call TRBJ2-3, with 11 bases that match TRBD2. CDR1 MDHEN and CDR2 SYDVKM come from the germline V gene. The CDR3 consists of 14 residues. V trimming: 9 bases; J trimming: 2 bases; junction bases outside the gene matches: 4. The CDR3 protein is CASVTSGVTDTQYF. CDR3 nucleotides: TGTGCCAGTGTGACTAGCGGGGTCACAGATACGCAGTATTTT.

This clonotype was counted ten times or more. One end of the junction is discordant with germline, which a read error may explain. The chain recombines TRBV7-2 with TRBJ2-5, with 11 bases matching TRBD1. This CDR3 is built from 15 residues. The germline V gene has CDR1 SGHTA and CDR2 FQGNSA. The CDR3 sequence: CASSTRTGGGETQYF. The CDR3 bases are TGCGCCAGCAGCACCCGGACAGGGGGCGGTGAGACCCAGTACTTC.

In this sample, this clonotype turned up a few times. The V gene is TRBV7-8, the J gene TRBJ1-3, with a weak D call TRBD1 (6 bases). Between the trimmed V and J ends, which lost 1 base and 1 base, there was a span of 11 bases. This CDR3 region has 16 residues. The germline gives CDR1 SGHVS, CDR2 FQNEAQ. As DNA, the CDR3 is TGTGCCAGCAGCTTAGGAAGTCAGGGGTCTGGAAACACCATATATTTT. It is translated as CASSLGSQGSGNTIYF.

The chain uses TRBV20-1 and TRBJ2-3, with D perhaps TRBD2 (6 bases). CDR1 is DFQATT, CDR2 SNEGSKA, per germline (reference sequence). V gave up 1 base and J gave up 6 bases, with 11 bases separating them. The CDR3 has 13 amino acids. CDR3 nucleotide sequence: TGCAGTGCTAGAGGGGGGGAGAGGGATACGCAGTATTTT. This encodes CSARGGERDTQYF.

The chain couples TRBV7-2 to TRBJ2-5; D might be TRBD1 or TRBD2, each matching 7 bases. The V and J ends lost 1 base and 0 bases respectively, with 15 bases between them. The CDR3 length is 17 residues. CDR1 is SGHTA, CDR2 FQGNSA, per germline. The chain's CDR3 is CASSLVLRGGYQETQYF. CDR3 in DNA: TGTGCCAGCAGCTTAGTCCTCAGGGGGGGGTACCAAGAGACCCAGTACTTC. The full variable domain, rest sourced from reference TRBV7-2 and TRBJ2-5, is GAGVSQSPSNKVTEKGKDVELRCDPISGHTALYWYRQSLGQGLEFLIYFQGNSAPDKSGLPSDRFSAERTGGSVSTLTIQRTQQEDSAVYLCASSLVLRGGYQETQYFGPGTRLLVL.

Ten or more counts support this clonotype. The CDR3 region has the DNA TGCAGTGCTAGAGTCGGGGGCCATGAGCAGTTCTTC. Translating it yields CSARVGGHEQFF. V and J are TRBV20-1 and TRBJ2-1; D may match TRBD1 or TRBD2 (6 bases each). CDR1 and CDR2 from the germline V gene are DFQATT and SNEGSKA (reference sequence). Trimming shortened V by 1 base and J by 8 bases, and 9 bases separated the two germline ends. This CDR3 has 12 residues.

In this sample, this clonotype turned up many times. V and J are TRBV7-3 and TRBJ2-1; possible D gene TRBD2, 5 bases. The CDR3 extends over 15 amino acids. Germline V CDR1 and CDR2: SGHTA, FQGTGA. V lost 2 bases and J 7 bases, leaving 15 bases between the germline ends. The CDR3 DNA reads TGTGCCAGCAGCTTACGGGGTGTGGCCCTTAATGAGCAGTTCTTC. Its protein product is CASSLRGVALNEQFF.